This TCR beta chain emerged from a study of shared clonotypes between healthy human individuals. V lost 0 bases to trimming and J lost 5 bases, with 15 bases between them. Germline CDR1 is SGHRS and CDR2 is YFSETQ. This CDR3 region has 15 residues. The data were produced by immunoSEQ multiplex PCR, yet TCRdb's version contains in-frame clones alone and is incomplete. The sample includes around 320,000 clones, around 86% of them seen just once. The chain is built from TRBV5-1 and TRBJ2-7, with D tentatively TRBD1 (5 bases). Sequences were obtained from memory CD8+ T cells sorted from blood. Subset described: CD45RO+ cells pooled with CCR7-negative TemRA cells. The TCR was taken from a man younger than 30 in good health. The CDR3 DNA reads TGCGCCAGCAGCTTGGCAGCAGGGAATTCCAACGAGCAGTACTTC. Encoded protein: CASSLAAGNSNEQYF. Complete variable domain (other parts from reference TRBV5-1 and TRBJ2-7): KAGVTQTPRYLIKTRGQQVTLSCSPISGHRSVSWYQQTPGQGLQFLFEYFSETQRNKGNFPGRFSGRQFSNSRSEMNVSTLELGDSALYLCASSLAAGNSNEQYFGPGTRLTVT.